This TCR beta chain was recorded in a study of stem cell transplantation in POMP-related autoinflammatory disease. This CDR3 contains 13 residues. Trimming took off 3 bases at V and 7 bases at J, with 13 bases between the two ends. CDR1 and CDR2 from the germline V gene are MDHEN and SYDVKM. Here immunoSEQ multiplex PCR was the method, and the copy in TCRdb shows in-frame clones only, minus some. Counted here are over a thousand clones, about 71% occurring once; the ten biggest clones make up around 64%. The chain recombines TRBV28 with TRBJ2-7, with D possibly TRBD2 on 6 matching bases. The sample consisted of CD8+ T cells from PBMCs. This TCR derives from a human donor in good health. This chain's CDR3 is CASSFTVAGEQYF. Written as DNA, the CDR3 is TGTGCCAGCAGTTTTACGGTGGCGGGAGAGCAGTACTTC.